Below are 17 T cell receptor beta chains sequenced from a single sample in a study of shared clonotypes between healthy human individuals. The assay was immunoSEQ multiplex PCR, and TCRdb's table has in-frame clones only and misses some. The sample gives some 690,000 clones, 90% of which show up once; more than 30% is in the top ten. The sample taken for sequencing was memory CD8+ T cells from PBMCs. Subset defined: CD45RO+ cells pooled with CCR7-negative TemRA cells. The receptors here all came from a man aged 18 to 35 in good health. Some clones in this sample may be carry-over from other donors' samples.

The chain joins TRBV21-1 to TRBJ2-7; TRBD1 reflects the table's D call only, with no check against the DNA. TRBV21-1 is a listed pseudogene. CDR3 length: 15 amino acids. The CDR3 sequence is CASSKPGQSLPEQYF. The CDR3, as DNA: TGTGCCAGCAGCAAGCCGGGACAGAGCCTACCCGAGCAGTACTTC.

This clone was picked up one time. J is TRBJ2-7 and V is TRBV6-5, with D unresolved. Trimming removed 2 bases from V and 3 bases from J, with 8 bases in between. The CDR3 has 13 amino acids. The V gene's germline CDR1 is MNHEY and CDR2 SVGAGI. The CDR3 protein is CASSYSERYEQYF. The CDR3 DNA sequence: TGTGCCAGCAGTTACAGTGAGCGCTACGAGCAGTACTTC.

The chain links TRBV4-3 to TRBJ2-2, with D unclear. This CDR3 comprises 12 residues. The germline V gene encodes CDR1 LGHNA and CDR2 YSLEER. Trimming stripped 3 bases from V and 6 bases from J, with 5 bases between. CDR3 in DNA: TGCGCCAGCAGCCAGGGCTCCGGGGAGCTGTTTTTT. Translating it yields CASSQGSGELFF.

In nucleotides, the CDR3 is TGTGCCAGCAGTAATGGCTACGAGCAGTACTTC. The encoded protein is CASSNGYEQYF. V usage is TRBV7-9 and J usage is TRBJ2-7; D ambiguous. CDR3 length: 11 amino acids. From germline, CDR1 is SEHNR and CDR2 FQNEAQ (reference sequence). V was cut by 6 bases and J by 3 bases, with 6 bases left in between.

The gene calls are TRBV7-6 and TRBJ1-1; D perhaps matches TRBD1 (5 bases). The CDR3 has 15 residues. CDR1 is SGHVS, CDR2 FNYEAQ, per germline. Trimming pared 5 bases from V and 1 base from J, leaving 14 bases between. Here the CDR3 reads CASSLRALENTEAFF. The DNA of the CDR3 is TGTGCCAGCAGCCTCAGGGCTTTGGAGAACACTGAAGCTTTCTTT.

The chain recombines TRBV5-6 with TRBJ2-1; D gene ambiguous. Germline V gene lookup returns CDR1 SGHDT and CDR2 YYEEEE. The length of the CDR3 is 14 residues. Between the trimmed V and J ends, which lost 4 bases and 6 bases, there was a span of 14 bases. The CDR3 DNA sequence: TGTGCCAGCAGCAGCTACCTAGGTCTCAATGAGCAGTTCTTC. Its protein is CASSSYLGLNEQFF.

The CDR3 DNA sequence: TGTGCCAGCAGCGGACGACCTGGCACTGAAGCTTTCTTT. Its translation is CASSGRPGTEAFF. The chain couples TRBV9 to TRBJ1-1; D ambiguous. The CDR3 covers 13 residues. The germline CDR1 and CDR2 sequences are SGDLS and YYNGEE. Trimming shortened V by 3 bases and J by 4 bases, and 10 bases separated the two germline ends.

This chain uses TRBV7-9 with TRBJ1-1; D possibly corresponds to TRBD1 (5 bases). From germline, CDR1 is SEHNR and CDR2 FQNEAQ (reference sequence). The CDR3 covers 14 residues. Trimming removed 2 bases at V and 6 bases at J, with 13 bases between. Here the CDR3 DNA reads TGTGCCAGCAGCTTACTAGTGAAGGGGCCTGAAGCTTTCTTT. Protein product: CASSLLVKGPEAFF.

The chain has TRBV28 and TRBJ1-1; the D gene is possibly TRBD1 (5 bases). Trimming pared 3 bases from V and 4 bases from J, leaving 24 bases between. The CDR3 is 18 amino acids. Germline V gene sequence: CDR1 MDHEN, CDR2 SYDVKM. The CDR3 region is CASSFLRPGLRGVTEAFF. The CDR3 DNA sequence: TGTGCCAGCAGTTTCCTAAGACCGGGACTTCGTGGGGTCACTGAAGCTTTCTTT.

This chain uses TRBV5-4 with TRBJ2-7; TRBD2 matches 9 bases. The V and J ends lost 4 bases and 0 bases, in that order; junction bases with no gene match: 5. The CDR3 is 15 amino acids. Germline V gene data show CDR1 as SGHNT and CDR2 as YYREEE (reference sequence). The CDR3 protein is CASSQEAGGSYEQYF. In nucleotides, the CDR3 is TGTGCCAGCAGCCAAGAAGCGGGAGGCTCCTACGAGCAGTACTTC.

The rearrangement uses TRBV29-1 and TRBJ2-1, with D possibly being TRBD1 (6 bases). V was trimmed by 8 bases and J by 13 bases, leaving 18 bases between them. From germline, CDR1 is SQVTM and CDR2 ANQGSEA. CDR3 length: 11 residues. The CDR3 DNA is TGCAGCCCAAGGCAGGGGAGTGAACAGTTCTTC. Its translation is CSPRQGSEQFF.

V is TRBV15 and J is TRBJ2-7; D is perhaps TRBD2 (6 bases). V was trimmed by 0 bases and J by 6 bases, leaving 12 bases between them. CDR3 length: 14 residues. The V gene's germline CDR1 is LNHNV and CDR2 YYDKDF (reference sequence). This chain's CDR3 is CATSRDQRAGEQYF. The DNA for the CDR3 is TGTGCCACCAGCAGAGATCAAAGAGCGGGCGAGCAGTACTTC. Based on the CDR3 plus reference TRBV15 and TRBJ2-7, the full variable domain is DAMVIQNPRYQVTQFGKPVTLSCSQTLNHNVMYWYQQKSSQAPKLLFHYYDKDFNNEADTPDNFQSRRPNTSFCFLDIRSPGLGDTAMYLCATSRDQRAGEQYFGPGTRLTVT.

The rearrangement uses TRBV7-9 and TRBJ2-7, with 9 bases fitting TRBD2. The CDR3 has 16 residues. Germline V gene sequence: CDR1 SEHNR, CDR2 FQNEAQ (reference sequence). Losses at the gene ends were 4 bases for V and 3 bases for J; bases not matched to a gene: 10. The CDR3 region has the DNA TGTGCCAGCAGCTCACAGACTAGCGGAATCAACTACGAGCAGTACTTC. Translating gives CASSSQTSGINYEQYF.

The rearrangement links TRBV12-5 to TRBJ2-1; 9 positions agree with TRBD2. J gave up 2 bases and V 0 bases, and 14 bases lay outside the gene matches. Germline-derived CDR1 and CDR2 are LGHNT and FRNRAP. The CDR3 runs 20 residues. The CDR3 DNA reads as TGTGCTAGTGGTTTGGTACACGTAGCGGGAGACAAAGTCCCCTACAATGAGCAGTTCTTC. This encodes CASGLVHVAGDKVPYNEQFF.

The V gene is TRBV30, the J gene TRBJ1-2; D is unclear. This CDR3 region has 12 residues. CDR1 and CDR2 (germline): GTSNPN, SVGIG (reference sequence). Deletions cut 0 bases from V and 6 bases from J, with 8 bases between. The DNA for the CDR3 is TGTGCCTGGAGTGTAATGGGGAATGGCTACACCTTC. It specifies CAWSVMGNGYTF.

The rearrangement links TRBV5-8 to TRBJ2-7; TRBD1 is a possible D gene (6 bases). Trimming shortened V by 4 bases and J by 2 bases, and 13 bases separated the two germline ends. The CDR3 loop spans 14 amino acids. In germline, CDR1 is SGHTS, CDR2 YDEGEE. The CDR3 spells CASSPDRTTYEQYF. CDR3 nucleotides: TGTGCCAGCAGCCCTGACAGGACAACCTACGAGCAGTACTTC.

The chain uses TRBV6-4 and TRBJ2-7; 8 bases map to TRBD1. The CDR3 extends over 19 amino acids. In germline, CDR1 is MRHNA, CDR2 SNTAGT. Trimming took 2 bases from V and 3 from J; bases not matched to a gene: 18. CDR3 bases: TGTGCCAGCAGTGACGCCCGGGACAGGCTACCCCACACGATCTACGAGCAGTACTTC. This sequence encodes CASSDARDRLPHTIYEQYF.